These T cell receptor beta chains were read from a single sample in a study of identical twins. In TCRdb, the 5' RACE reads were re-called with MiXCR into one record per CDR3 protein. The sample lists some 570,000 distinct CDR3 sequences, approximately 20% occurring once. The data also belong to a second study, concerning yellow fever vaccine responses in identical twins.

The sequencing input was CD4+ T cells sorted from blood. The receptor source for this set is a woman aged 18-29 years in good health. Both conserved end residues are part of each CDR3. D genes are given only for firm matches. Clone size appears in some rows only: once, few, many, or a class for an expanded clone.

j_call d_call v_call clone_size cdr3_aa cdr3_nt
TRBJ2-5 NA TRBV5-1 NA CASSVQDNQETQYF TGCGCCAGCAGCGTCCAGGATAATCAAGAGACCCAGTACTTC
TRBJ2-1 NA TRBV5-1 few CASTQRGDSYNEQFF TGCGCCAGCACACAGAGGGGGGATTCCTACAATGAGCAGTTCTTC
TRBJ2-4 NA TRBV3-1 NA CASSPGSRNIQYF TGTGCCAGCAGTCCCGGGAGTAGAAACATTCAGTACTTC
TRBJ2-1 NA TRBV6-6 many CASSSGEQFF TGTGCCAGCAGTTCTGGTGAGCAGTTCTTC
TRBJ2-2 TRBD2 TRBV20-1 NA CSARSSGEVTGELFF TGCAGTGCTAGATCTAGCGGGGAGGTCACCGGGGAGCTGTTTTTT
TRBJ2-7 NA TRBV10-3 NA CAISGGGGPGYEQYF TGTGCCATCAGTGGAGGGGGAGGGCCTGGCTACGAGCAGTACTTC
TRBJ1-4 NA TRBV28 once CASSLPGPNEKLFF TGTGCCAGCAGTTTACCCGGACCTAATGAAAAACTGTTTTTT
TRBJ1-1 NA TRBV7-9 NA CASSSPVTADTEAFF TGTGCCAGCAGCTCCCCCGTGACAGCGGACACTGAAGCTTTCTTT
TRBJ1-5 NA TRBV28 NA CASTYGGGGNQPQHF TGTGCCAGCACCTACGGGGGCGGCGGGAATCAGCCCCAGCATTTT
TRBJ2-2 NA TRBV12-3/TRBV12-4 NA CASSFRGAWDTGELFF TGTGCCAGCAGTTTCAGGGGGGCCTGGGACACCGGGGAGCTGTTTTTT
TRBJ2-5 NA TRBV20-1 few CGVDQETQYF TGCGGGGTCGACCAAGAGACCCAGTACTTC
TRBJ2-1 NA TRBV5-1 NA CASTGGLYNEQFF TGCGCCAGCACCGGGGGACTTTACAATGAGCAGTTCTTC
TRBJ1-1 NA TRBV28 NA CASIKSPTEAFF TGTGCCAGCATCAAGTCCCCCACTGAAGCTTTCTTT
TRBJ2-1 TRBD1 TRBV29-1 few CSVTGQGGIYNEQFF TGCAGCGTCACGGGACAGGGGGGGATCTACAATGAGCAGTTCTTC
TRBJ1-6 TRBD1 TRBV12-3/TRBV12-4 few CASRGTANGPLHF TGTGCCAGCAGAGGGACAGCTAATGGACCCCTCCACTTT
TRBJ2-5 TRBD2 TRBV29-1 NA CSAQRGLAGGPSQETQYF TGCAGCGCCCAACGGGGACTAGCGGGGGGGCCTTCCCAAGAGACCCAGTACTTC
TRBJ2-1 NA TRBV3-1 NA CASSQEVGRGSYNEQFF TGTGCCAGCAGCCAAGAGGTGGGCAGGGGCTCCTACAATGAGCAGTTCTTC
TRBJ2-5 TRBD2 TRBV7-9 NA CASSFSRTSGGETQYF TGTGCCAGCAGCTTCTCTCGGACTAGCGGGGGGGAGACCCAGTACTTC
TRBJ2-1 NA TRBV11-2 few CASILRGSSSYNEQFF TGTGCCAGCATCCTTCGGGGGTCATCTTCCTACAATGAGCAGTTCTTC
TRBJ2-7 NA TRBV7-2 NA CASSYSGSYEQYF TGTGCCAGCAGTTATTCCGGCTCGTACGAGCAGTACTTC
TRBJ2-7 NA TRBV12-3/TRBV12-4 NA CASTRRGLHTYEQYF TGTGCCAGCACCCGCCGGGGCTTACACACCTACGAGCAGTACTTC
TRBJ2-1 TRBD1 TRBV11-2 NA CASSLGTGQSSGNEQFF TGTGCCAGCAGCTTGGGGACAGGGCAGTCTAGTGGGAATGAGCAGTTCTTC
TRBJ2-4 TRBD1 TRBV12-3/TRBV12-4 few CASSLGGQGNIAKNIQYF TGTGCCAGCAGTTTAGGGGGACAGGGAAATATAGCCAAAAACATTCAGTACTTC
TRBJ2-4 TRBD1 TRBV9 NA CARRGLLAKNIQYF TGTGCCAGAAGGGGGCTTCTAGCCAAAAACATTCAGTACTTC
TRBJ2-1 TRBD2 TRBV29-1 NA CSVQASGAVSYNEQFF TGCAGCGTACAAGCGAGCGGGGCGGTCTCCTACAATGAGCAGTTCTTC
TRBJ2-5 NA TRBV29-1 few CSVDSGKEETQYF TGCAGCGTTGATAGCGGTAAAGAAGAGACCCAGTACTTC
TRBJ2-7 TRBD1 TRBV20-1 few CSARKFQGAAYEQYF TGCAGTGCCAGAAAATTCCAGGGGGCAGCCTACGAGCAGTACTTC
TRBJ2-3 NA TRBV19 few CASRRGRTDTQYF TGTGCCAGTAGACGGGGGAGAACAGATACGCAGTATTTT
TRBJ2-7 NA TRBV6-5 NA CASSYRNAGTKTYEQYF TGTGCCAGCAGTTACCGGAATGCCGGGACCAAAACCTACGAGCAGTACTTC
TRBJ2-1 TRBD2 TRBV2 NA CASSDLALGTSINNEQFF TGTGCCAGCAGTGATTTGGCATTGGGGACTAGTATTAACAATGAGCAGTTCTTC
TRBJ1-2 NA TRBV3-1 many CASSQDRGYTF TGTGCCAGCAGCCAAGATCGGGGCTACACCTTC
TRBJ2-4 NA TRBV3-1 NA CASSPTEAGSKNIQYF TGTGCCAGCAGCCCCACGGAGGCGGGGAGCAAAAACATTCAGTACTTC
TRBJ2-5 NA TRBV3-1 NA CASSTRQIQETQYF TGTGCCAGCAGCACTCGACAGATACAAGAGACCCAGTACTTC
TRBJ2-3 TRBD2 TRBV7-9 NA CASSRGEAVGTDTQYF TGTGCCAGCAGCCGGGGGGAGGCGGTCGGCACAGATACGCAGTATTTT
TRBJ2-4 NA TRBV4-1 few CASSQESLNIQYF TGCGCCAGCAGCCAAGAGAGTCTCAACATTCAGTACTTC
TRBJ1-5 NA TRBV10-3 NA CAVGISNQPQHF TGTGCCGTCGGGATAAGCAATCAGCCCCAGCATTTT
TRBJ2-1 NA TRBV10-1 NA CASSEASLDEQFF TGCGCCAGCAGTGAGGCTAGCTTGGATGAGCAGTTCTTC
TRBJ2-1 NA TRBV27 few CASSLSQWRGNEQFF TGTGCCAGCAGTTTATCCCAGTGGAGGGGCAATGAGCAGTTCTTC
TRBJ2-1 TRBD2 TRBV19 few CASSTNLAGNEQFF TGTGCCAGTAGTACAAACCTAGCGGGCAATGAGCAGTTCTTC
TRBJ2-3 NA TRBV27 few CATGQFPHTDTQYF TGTGCCACTGGACAGTTCCCCCACACAGATACGCAGTATTTT
TRBJ1-2 TRBD1 TRBV12-3/TRBV12-4 few CASSPGQGNDGYTF TGTGCCAGCAGTCCGGGACAGGGGAACGATGGCTACACCTTC